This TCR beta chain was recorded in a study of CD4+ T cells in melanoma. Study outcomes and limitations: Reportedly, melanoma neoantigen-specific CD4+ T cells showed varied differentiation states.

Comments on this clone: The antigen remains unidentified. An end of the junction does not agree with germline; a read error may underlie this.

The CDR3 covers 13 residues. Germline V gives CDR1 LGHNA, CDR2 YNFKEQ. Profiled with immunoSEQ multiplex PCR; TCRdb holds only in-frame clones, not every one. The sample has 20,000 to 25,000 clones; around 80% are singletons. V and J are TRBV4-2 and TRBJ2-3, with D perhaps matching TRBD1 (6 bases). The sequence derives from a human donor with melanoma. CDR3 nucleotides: TGTGCCAGCAGCCCAAAACAGGGTCCGGGGACGACGTTT. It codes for CASSPKQGPGTTF.